The next 2 T cell receptor beta chains were all read from a single sample in a study of cytomegalovirus exposure and HLA in healthy donors. The study ran its PCR with 60 Vbeta and 13 Jbeta primers. Method: immunoSEQ multiplex PCR; TCRdb's copy keeps in-frame clones and lacks some. The table has 90,000 to 150,000 clones, 15% seen once. The sequenced sample was PBMCs. The receptors stem from a woman aged 18-29 years in good health and CMV-seronegative.

The V call is TRBV5-1, the J call TRBJ2-7; 12 bases fit TRBD1. J lost 4 bases, V lost 3 bases, and 5 bases had no gene match. The CDR3 has 15 residues. Germline-derived CDR1 and CDR2 are SGHRS and YFSETQ. The CDR3 is CASSSGTGGAYEQYF. DNA of the CDR3: TGCGCCAGCAGCTCCGGGACAGGGGGCGCGTACGAGCAGTACTTC.

The rearrangement links TRBV9 to TRBJ2-3; TRBD1 agrees at 8 bases. V gave up 3 bases and J gave up 1 base; unmatched junction bases: 4. CDR1 and CDR2 from the germline V gene are SGDLS and YYNGEE. CDR3 length: 15 amino acids. CDR3 in DNA: TGTGCCAGCAGCGCGCTGGGACAGGGCACAGATACGCAGTATTTT. It is translated as CASSALGQGTDTQYF. The full variable domain, rest sourced from reference TRBV9 and TRBJ2-3, is DSGVTQTPKHLITATGQRVTLRCSPRSGDLSVYWYQQSLDQGLQFLIQYYNGEERAKGNILERFSAQQFPDLHSELNLSSLELGDSALYFCASSALGQGTDTQYFGPGTRLTVL.